Each of the 2 T cell receptor beta chains below was sequenced from the same sample in a study of blood T cells in healthy people across ages (dated by TCRdb to about 2015). The receptor library was made with 5' RACE. Reads for this sample came from an Illumina HiSeq 2500. A second PCR of roughly 6 to 12 cycles was performed with a sample-barcoded 5' primer and a J-beta primer mix. TCRdb reprocessing: public reads trimmed at Q25 with fastp, clones called with MiXCR, in-frame beta chains kept. A single entry per CDR3 protein holds the most common genes and DNA from its merged rows. This sample lists around 900,000 distinct CDR3 sequences; approximately 50% were detected once. About a fifth of the sample lies in the top ten. Specimen: blood. The receptors here all came from a woman aged 60 to 75 in good health.

CDR3 nucleotides: TGTGCCAGCAGTGAATATCGCTATGGCTACACCTTC. This sequence encodes CASSEYRYGYTF. The rearrangement joins TRBV25-1 to TRBJ1-2; D unclear. The CDR3 consists of 12 residues. V was pared by 0 bases and J by 4 bases, with 3 bases between. From germline, CDR1 is MGHDK and CDR2 SYGVNS.

The sample holds a few counts of this clonotype. CDR3 DNA sequence: TGCAGCGGGACCCCGGGCCCTAATGAGCAGTTCTTC. Its translation: CSGTPGPNEQFF. The chain links TRBV29-1 to TRBJ2-1; D gene ambiguous. In germline, CDR1 is SQVTM, CDR2 ANQGSEA. V lost 7 bases, J lost 7 bases, and 14 bases lay in between. The CDR3 consists of 12 residues.